A selection of T cell receptor beta chains follows, all from one sample in a study of STAT5B mutations in CD4+ large granular lymphocyte leukemia. Some clones are missing from TCRdb's copy, which holds only in-frame ones; the method was immunoSEQ multiplex PCR. This repertoire shows more than 30,000 clones, roughly three quarters found once; its top ten account for under 3.5%. Sample: CD4+ T cells from blood buffy coats. The receptors shown here come from a human donor in good health. The CDR3 runs from the conserved cysteine through the conserved F or W. D genes are given only for firm matches. The size of a clone is reported for some rows only, either as once, few or many, or as a class for expanded clones.

d_gene,abundance,j_gene,v_gene,len,CDR3nt,CDR3aa
-,-,TRBJ1-2,TRBV7-2,16,TGTGCCAGCAGCTTAGGACTCCCCGCAGGCGGCTATGGCTACACCTTC,CASSLGLPAGGYGYTF
-,few,TRBJ1-2,TRBV14,13,TGTGCCAGCAGCCAATCCGGGACAATCGGCTACACCTTC,CASSQSGTIGYTF
-,-,TRBJ2-2,TRBV11-2,15,TGTGCCAGCAGCTTAGTGCCCTGGGGGCCCGGGGAGCTGTTTTTT,CASSLVPWGPGELFF
-,few,TRBJ1-5,TRBV25-1,17,TGTGCCAGCCGACCCCCGGGACACCTAGGACGGGGTCAGCCCCAGCATTTT,CASRPPGHLGRGQPQHF
-,-,TRBJ2-5,TRBV7-9,14,TGTGCCAGCAGCTTAGAGCTTCTTGGGGAGACCCAGTACTTC,CASSLELLGETQYF
-,-,TRBJ1-6,TRBV5-1,14,TGCGCCAGCAGCCCTCTAGGGGCACAATCACCCCTCCACTTT,CASSPLGAQSPLHF
-,-,TRBJ2-1,TRBV6-5,13,TGTGCCAGCAGGGGGACTGGGGACAATGAGCAGTTCTTC,CASRGTGDNEQFF
-,-,TRBJ2-2,TRBV7-2,13,TGTGCCAGCAGCTTTAGAGGGGGCGGGGAGCTGTTTTTT,CASSFRGGGELFF
TRBD1,few,TRBJ1-2,TRBV6-5,13,TGTGCCAGCAGTAGGGGGCTGGACTATGGCTACACCTTC,CASSRGLDYGYTF
TRBD1,-,TRBJ2-7,TRBV19,14,TGTGCCAGTAGTATTAACAGGGGATGGGACGAGCAGTACTTC,CASSINRGWDEQYF
-,few,TRBJ2-7,TRBV2,14,TGTGCCAGCAGAACACAGGGAACCGACTACGAGCAGTACTTC,CASRTQGTDYEQYF
TRBD1,-,TRBJ2-3,TRBV18,15,TGTGCCAGCTCACCACAGGGGGCTGGCACAGATACGCAGTATTTT,CASSPQGAGTDTQYF
-,-,TRBJ1-2,TRBV30,14,TGTGCCTGCACCCGGGGCGGCTCTTCTTATGGCTACACCTTC,CACTRGGSSYGYTF
TRBD1,few,TRBJ1-6,TRBV6-6,15,TGTGCCAGCTGGCCGGGACAGGGAGGGGGATCACCCCTCCACTTT,CASWPGQGGGSPLHF
TRBD2,-,TRBJ2-1,TRBV10-3,18,TGTGCCATCAGTGTGGAACTAGCGGGGCGGGGTACTTACAATGAGCAGTTCTTC,CAISVELAGRGTYNEQFF
TRBD1,-,TRBJ2-5,TRBV30,14,TGTGCCTGGAGTAAACAGGGGCTTTCGGGGACCCAGTACTTC,CAWSKQGLSGTQYF
TRBD2,-,TRBJ2-1,TRBV2,17,TGTGCCAGCAGTGAAGGCCAAGGGAGCGGGGGGTTACATGAGCAGTTCTTC,CASSEGQGSGGLHEQFF